The clone carrying this T cell receptor (beta chain) was seen only once. What it recognizes is unknown. The data belong to a study of cytomegalovirus exposure and HLA in healthy donors. Study-wide results and caveats: Cytomegalovirus association was assigned to over 150 TCR beta chains. A few CMV-associated chains were confirmed in vitro to be specific for CMV antigens. A subsequent analysis found that TCR clusters from the first cohort also tended to co-occur in the roughly 120 validation repertoires, with under 95% of cluster scores above 0.

The data were produced by immunoSEQ multiplex PCR, yet TCRdb's version contains in-frame clones alone and is incomplete. Of roughly 120,000 clones listed, approximately 86% were seen once; the top ten hold less than 4.5%. V gave up 2 bases and J gave up 4 bases, with 6 bases separating them. The germline V gene has CDR1 ENHRY and CDR2 SYGVKD. The CDR3 length is 13 residues. Sequencing was carried out using PBMCs. V usage is TRBV10-3 and J usage is TRBJ1-3; D remains unclear. This clonotype originated in a man aged 18 to 29 in good health and CMV-seropositive. The CDR3 loop reads CAISEIQGNTIYF. The CDR3, as DNA: TGTGCCATCAGTGAGATCCAGGGAAACACCATATATTTT.